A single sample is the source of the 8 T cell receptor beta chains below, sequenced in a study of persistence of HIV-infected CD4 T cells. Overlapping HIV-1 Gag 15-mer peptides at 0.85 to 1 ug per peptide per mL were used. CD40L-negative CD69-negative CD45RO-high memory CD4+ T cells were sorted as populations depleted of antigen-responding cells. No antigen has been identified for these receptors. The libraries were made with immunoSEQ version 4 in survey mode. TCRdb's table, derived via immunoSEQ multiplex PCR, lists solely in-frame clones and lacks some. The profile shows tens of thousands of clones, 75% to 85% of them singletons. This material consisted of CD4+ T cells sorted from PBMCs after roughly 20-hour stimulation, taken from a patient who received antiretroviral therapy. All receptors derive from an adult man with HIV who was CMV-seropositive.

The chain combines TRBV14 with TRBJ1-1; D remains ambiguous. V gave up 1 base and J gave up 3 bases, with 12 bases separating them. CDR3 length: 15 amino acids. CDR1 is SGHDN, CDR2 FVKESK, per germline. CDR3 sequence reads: CASSQARTTYTEAFF. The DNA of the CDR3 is TGTGCCAGCAGCCAAGCACGGACGACCTACACTGAAGCTTTCTTT.

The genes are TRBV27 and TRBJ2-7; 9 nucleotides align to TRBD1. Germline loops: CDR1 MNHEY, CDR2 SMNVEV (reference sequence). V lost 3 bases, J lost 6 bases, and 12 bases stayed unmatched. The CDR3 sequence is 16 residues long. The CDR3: CASSFTGQGPPGEQYF. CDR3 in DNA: TGTGCCAGCAGTTTCACGGGACAGGGCCCCCCGGGCGAGCAGTACTTC.

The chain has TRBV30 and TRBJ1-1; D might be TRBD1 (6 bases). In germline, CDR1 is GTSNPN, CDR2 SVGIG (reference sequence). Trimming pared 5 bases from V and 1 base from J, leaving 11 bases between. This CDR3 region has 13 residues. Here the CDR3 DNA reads TGTGCCTGGCTACGGACAGAGAACACTGAAGCTTTCTTT. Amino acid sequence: CAWLRTENTEAFF.

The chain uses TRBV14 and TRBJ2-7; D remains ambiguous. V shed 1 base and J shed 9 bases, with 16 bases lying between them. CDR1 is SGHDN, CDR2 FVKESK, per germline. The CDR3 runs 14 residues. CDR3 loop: CASSQGTLPAMQYF. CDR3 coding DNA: TGTGCCAGCAGCCAAGGCACACTCCCGGCAATGCAGTACTTC.

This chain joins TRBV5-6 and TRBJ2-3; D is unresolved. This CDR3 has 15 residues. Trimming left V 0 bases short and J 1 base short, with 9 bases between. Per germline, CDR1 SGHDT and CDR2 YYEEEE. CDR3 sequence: CASSLGDGRTDTQYF. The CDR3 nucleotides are TGTGCCAGCAGCTTGGGAGACGGCCGCACAGATACGCAGTATTTT.

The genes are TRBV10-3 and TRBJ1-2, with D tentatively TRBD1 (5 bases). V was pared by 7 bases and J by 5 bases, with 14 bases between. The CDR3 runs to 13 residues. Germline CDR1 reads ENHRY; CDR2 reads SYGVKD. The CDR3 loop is CAIMEGPMYGYTF. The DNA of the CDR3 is TGTGCCATCATGGAGGGGCCCATGTATGGCTACACCTTC.

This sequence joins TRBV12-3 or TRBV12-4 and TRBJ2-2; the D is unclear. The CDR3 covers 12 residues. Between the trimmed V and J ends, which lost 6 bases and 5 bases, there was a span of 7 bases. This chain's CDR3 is CASSRRTGELFF. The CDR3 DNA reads TGTGCCAGCAGCCGACGTACCGGGGAGCTGTTTTTT.

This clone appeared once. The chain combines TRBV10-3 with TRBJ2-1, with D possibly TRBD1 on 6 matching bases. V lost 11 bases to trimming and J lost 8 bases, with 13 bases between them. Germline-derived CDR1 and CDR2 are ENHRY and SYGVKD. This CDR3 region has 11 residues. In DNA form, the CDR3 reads TGTGCCGGTTCACAGGGTGATGAGCAGTTCTTC. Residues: CAGSQGDEQFF.